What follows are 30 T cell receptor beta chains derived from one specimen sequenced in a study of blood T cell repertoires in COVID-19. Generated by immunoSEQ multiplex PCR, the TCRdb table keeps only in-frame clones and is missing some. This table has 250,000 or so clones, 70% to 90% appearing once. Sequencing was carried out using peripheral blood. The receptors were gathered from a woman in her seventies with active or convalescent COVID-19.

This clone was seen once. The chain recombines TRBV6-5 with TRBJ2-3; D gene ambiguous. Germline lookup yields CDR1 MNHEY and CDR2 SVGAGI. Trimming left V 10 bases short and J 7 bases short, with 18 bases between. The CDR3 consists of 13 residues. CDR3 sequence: CAIGTDNPNTQYF. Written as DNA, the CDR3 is TGTGCCATTGGAACAGACAACCCTAATACGCAGTATTTT.

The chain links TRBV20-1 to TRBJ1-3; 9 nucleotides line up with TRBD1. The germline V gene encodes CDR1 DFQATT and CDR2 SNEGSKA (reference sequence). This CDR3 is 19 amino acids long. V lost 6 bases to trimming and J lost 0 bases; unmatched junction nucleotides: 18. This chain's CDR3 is CSASSGTGTLSLSGNTIYF. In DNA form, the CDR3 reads TGCAGTGCCAGTTCCGGGACAGGGACTCTTAGCCTCTCTGGAAACACCATATATTTT.

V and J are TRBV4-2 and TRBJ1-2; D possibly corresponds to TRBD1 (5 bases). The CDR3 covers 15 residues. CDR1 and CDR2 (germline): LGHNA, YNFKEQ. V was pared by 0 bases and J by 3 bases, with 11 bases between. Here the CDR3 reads CASSQDKGFHYGYTF. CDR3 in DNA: TGTGCCAGCAGCCAAGATAAGGGGTTTCACTATGGCTACACCTTC.

The CDR3 bases are TGTGCCAGCACCCTGGGAGGGCACGGCTACACCTTC. Translation gives CASTLGGHGYTF. V is TRBV6-5 and J is TRBJ1-2; D is unresolved. This CDR3 region has 12 residues. The germline V gene encodes CDR1 MNHEY and CDR2 SVGAGI. The V end was cut by 7 bases, the J end by 8 bases, with 14 bases between.

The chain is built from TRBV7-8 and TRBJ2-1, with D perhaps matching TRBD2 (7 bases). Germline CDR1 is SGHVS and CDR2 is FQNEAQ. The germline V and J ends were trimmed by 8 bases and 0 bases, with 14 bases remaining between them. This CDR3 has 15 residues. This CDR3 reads CASVAGGLSYNEQFF. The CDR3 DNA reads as TGTGCCAGCGTCGCCGGGGGGCTCTCCTACAATGAGCAGTTCTTC.

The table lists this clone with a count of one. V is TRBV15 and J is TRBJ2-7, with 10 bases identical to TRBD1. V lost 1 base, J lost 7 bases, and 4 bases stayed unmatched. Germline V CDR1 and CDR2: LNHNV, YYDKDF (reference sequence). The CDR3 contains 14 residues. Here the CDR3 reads CATSRAGQGYEQYF. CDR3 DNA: TGTGCCACCAGCAGAGCGGGACAGGGGTATGAGCAGTACTTC.

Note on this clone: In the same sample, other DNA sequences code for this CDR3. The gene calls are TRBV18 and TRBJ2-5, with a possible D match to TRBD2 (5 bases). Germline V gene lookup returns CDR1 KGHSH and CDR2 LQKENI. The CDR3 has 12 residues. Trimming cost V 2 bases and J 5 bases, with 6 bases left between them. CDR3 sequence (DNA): TGTGCCAGCTCACCAAGAGGGGAGACCCAGTACTTC. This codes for CASSPRGETQYF.

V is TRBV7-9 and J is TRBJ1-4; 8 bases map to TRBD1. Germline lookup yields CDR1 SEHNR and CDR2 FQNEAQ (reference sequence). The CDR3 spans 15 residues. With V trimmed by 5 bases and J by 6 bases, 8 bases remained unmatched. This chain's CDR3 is CASSTQGAEDEKLFF. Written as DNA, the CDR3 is TGTGCCAGCAGCACCCAGGGGGCGGAAGATGAAAAACTGTTTTTT.

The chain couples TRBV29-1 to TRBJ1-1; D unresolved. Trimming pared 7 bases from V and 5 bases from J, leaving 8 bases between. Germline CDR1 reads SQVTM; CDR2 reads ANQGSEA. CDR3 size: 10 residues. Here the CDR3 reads CSAAQTEAFF. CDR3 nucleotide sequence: TGCAGCGCCGCCCAGACTGAAGCTTTCTTT.

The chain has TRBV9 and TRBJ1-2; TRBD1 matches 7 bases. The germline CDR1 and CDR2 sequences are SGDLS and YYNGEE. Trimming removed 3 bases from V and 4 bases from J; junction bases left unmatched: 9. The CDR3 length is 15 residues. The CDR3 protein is CASSENVGGRYGYTF. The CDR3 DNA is TGTGCCAGCAGCGAAAACGTAGGGGGCCGCTATGGCTACACCTTC.

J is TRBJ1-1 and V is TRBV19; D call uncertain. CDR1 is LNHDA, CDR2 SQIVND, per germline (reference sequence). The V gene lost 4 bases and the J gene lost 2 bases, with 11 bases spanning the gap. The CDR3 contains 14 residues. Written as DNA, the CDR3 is TGTGCCAGTAGTACCGAGGTCGGAAACACTGAAGCTTTCTTT. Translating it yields CASSTEVGNTEAFF. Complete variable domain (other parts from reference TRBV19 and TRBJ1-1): DGGITQSPKYLFRKEGQNVTLSCEQNLNHDAMYWYRQDPGQGLRLIYYSQIVNDFQKGDIAEGYSVSREKKESFPLTVTSAQKNPTAFYLCASSTEVGNTEAFFGQGTRLTVV.

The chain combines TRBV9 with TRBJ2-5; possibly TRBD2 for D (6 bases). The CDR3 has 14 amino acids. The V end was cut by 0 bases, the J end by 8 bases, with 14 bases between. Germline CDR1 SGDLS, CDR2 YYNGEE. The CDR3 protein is CASSVAGGRGTQYF. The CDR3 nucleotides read TGTGCCAGCAGCGTAGCTGGAGGGCGGGGTACCCAGTACTTC.

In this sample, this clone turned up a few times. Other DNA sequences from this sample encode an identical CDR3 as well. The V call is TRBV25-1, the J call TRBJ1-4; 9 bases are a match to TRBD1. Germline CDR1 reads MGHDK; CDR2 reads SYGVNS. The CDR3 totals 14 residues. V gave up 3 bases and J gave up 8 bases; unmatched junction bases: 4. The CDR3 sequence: CASSEGQGGEKLFF. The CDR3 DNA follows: TGTGCCAGCAGTGAGGGACAGGGAGGGGAAAAACTGTTTTTT.

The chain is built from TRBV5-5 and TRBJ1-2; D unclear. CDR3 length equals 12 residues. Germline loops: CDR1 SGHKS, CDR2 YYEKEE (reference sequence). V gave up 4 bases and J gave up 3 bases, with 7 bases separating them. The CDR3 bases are TGTGCCAGCAGCCAGGATTACTATGGCTACACCTTC. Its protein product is CASSQDYYGYTF.

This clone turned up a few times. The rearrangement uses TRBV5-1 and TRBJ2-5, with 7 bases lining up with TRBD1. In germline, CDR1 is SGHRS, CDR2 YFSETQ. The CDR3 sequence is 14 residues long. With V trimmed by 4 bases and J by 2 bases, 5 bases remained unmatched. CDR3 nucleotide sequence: TGCGCCAGCAGCGCTCAGGGGGTTCAAGAGACCCAGTACTTC. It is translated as CASSAQGVQETQYF. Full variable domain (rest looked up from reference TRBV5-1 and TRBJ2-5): KAGVTQTPRYLIKTRGQQVTLSCSPISGHRSVSWYQQTPGQGLQFLFEYFSETQRNKGNFPGRFSGRQFSNSRSEMNVSTLELGDSALYLCASSAQGVQETQYFGPGTRLLVL.

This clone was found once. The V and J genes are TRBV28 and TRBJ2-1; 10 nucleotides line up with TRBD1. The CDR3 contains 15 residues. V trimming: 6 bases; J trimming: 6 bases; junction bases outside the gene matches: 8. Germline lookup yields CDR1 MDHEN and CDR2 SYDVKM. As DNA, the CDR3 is TGTGCCAGCAGCCGCGGGGACAGGGGCTTCAATGAGCAGTTCTTC. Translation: CASSRGDRGFNEQFF.

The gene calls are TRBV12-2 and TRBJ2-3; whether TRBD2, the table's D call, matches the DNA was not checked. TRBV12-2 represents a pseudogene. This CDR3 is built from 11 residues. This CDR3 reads CAEGSTDTQYF. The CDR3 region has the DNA TGTGCGGAGGGGAGCACAGATACGCAGTATTTT.

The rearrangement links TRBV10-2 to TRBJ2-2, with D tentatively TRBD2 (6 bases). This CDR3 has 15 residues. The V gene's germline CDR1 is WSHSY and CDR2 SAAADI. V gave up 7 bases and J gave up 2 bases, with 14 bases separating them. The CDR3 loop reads CASIPGGANTGELFF. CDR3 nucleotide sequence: TGCGCCAGCATTCCCGGGGGAGCAAACACCGGGGAGCTGTTTTTT.

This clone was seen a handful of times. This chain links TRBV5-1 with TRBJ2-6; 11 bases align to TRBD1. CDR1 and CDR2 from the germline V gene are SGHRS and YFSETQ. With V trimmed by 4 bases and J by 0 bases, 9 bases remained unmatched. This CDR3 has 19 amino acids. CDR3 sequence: CASSRTGGEVNSGANVLTF. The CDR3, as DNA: TGCGCCAGCAGCCGGACAGGGGGCGAGGTAAACTCTGGGGCCAACGTCCTGACTTTC.

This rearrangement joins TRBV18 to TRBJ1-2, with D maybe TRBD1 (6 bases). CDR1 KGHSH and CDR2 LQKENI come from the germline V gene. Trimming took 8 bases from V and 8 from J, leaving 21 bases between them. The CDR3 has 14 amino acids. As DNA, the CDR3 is TGTGCCAGCCGCGACACAGGGACTACGGGCGGCTACACCTTC. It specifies CASRDTGTTGGYTF. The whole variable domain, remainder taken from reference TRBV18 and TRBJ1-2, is NAGVMQNPRHLVRRRGQEARLRCSPMKGHSHVYWYRQLPEEGLKFMVYLQKENIIDESGMPKERFSAEFPKEGPSILRIQQVVRGDSAAYFCASRDTGTTGGYTFGSGTRLTVV.

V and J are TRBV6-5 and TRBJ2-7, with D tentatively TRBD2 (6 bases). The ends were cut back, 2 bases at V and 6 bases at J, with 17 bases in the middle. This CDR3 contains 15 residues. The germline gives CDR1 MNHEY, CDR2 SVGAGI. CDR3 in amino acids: CASSYAPGVLGEQYF. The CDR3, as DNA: TGTGCCAGCAGTTACGCTCCGGGGGTACTCGGCGAGCAGTACTTC.

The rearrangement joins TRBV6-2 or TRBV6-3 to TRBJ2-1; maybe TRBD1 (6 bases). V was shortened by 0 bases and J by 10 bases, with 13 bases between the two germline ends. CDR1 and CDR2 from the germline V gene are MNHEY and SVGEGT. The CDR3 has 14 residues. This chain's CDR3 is CASSYSRGSGEQFF. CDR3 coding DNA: TGTGCCAGCAGTTACTCGAGGGGGTCCGGGGAGCAGTTCTTC.

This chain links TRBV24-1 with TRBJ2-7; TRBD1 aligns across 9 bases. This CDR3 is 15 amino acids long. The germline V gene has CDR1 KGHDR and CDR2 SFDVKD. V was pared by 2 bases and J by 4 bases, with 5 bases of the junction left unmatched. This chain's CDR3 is CATSDSTGGWYEQYF. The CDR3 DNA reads TGTGCCACCAGTGATTCCACAGGGGGCTGGTACGAGCAGTACTTC.

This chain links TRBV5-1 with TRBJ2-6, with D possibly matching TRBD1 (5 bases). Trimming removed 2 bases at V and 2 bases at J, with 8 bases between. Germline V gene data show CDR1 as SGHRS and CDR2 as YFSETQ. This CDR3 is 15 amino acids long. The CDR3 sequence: CASSLEGAGANVLTF. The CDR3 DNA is TGCGCCAGCAGCTTAGAAGGGGCTGGGGCCAACGTCCTGACTTTC.

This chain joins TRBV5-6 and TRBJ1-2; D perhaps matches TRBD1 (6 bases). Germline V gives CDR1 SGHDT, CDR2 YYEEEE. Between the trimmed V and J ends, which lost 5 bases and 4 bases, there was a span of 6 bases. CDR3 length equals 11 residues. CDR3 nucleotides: TGTGCCAGCAGGGACAGCTATGGCTACACCTTC. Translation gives CASRDSYGYTF. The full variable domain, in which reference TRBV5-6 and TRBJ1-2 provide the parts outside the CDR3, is DAGVTQSPTHLIKTRGQQVTLRCSPKSGHDTVSWYQQALGQGPQFIFQYYEEEERQRGNFPDRFSGHQFPNYSSELNVNALLLGDSALYLCASRDSYGYTFGSGTRLTVV.

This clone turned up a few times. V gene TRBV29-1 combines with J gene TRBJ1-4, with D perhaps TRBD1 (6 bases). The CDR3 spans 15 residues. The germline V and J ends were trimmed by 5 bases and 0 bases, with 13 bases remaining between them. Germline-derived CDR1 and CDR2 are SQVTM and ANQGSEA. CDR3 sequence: CSVTSGGATNEKLFF. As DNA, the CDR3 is TGCAGCGTTACGTCGGGGGGCGCAACTAATGAAAAACTGTTTTTT.

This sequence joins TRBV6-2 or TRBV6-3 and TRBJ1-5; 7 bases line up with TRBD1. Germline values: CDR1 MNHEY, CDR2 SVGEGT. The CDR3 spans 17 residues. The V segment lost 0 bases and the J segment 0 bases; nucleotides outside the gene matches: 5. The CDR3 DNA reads TGTGCCAGCAGTTACTCGACAGGGCCTTATAGCAATCAGCCCCAGCATTTT. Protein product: CASSYSTGPYSNQPQHF.

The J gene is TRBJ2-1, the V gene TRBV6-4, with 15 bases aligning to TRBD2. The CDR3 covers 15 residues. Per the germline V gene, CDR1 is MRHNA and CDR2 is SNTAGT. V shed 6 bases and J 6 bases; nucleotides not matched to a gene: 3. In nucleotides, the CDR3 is TGTGCCAGCAGAGGACTAGCGGGGGGGCCCAATGAGCAGTTCTTC. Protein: CASRGLAGGPNEQFF.

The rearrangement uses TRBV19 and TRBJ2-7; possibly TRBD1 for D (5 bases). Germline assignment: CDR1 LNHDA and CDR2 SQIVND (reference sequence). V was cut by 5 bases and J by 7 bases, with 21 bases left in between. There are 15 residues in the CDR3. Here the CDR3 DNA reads TGTGCCAGTAGTCGAAATTCACAGGCCCTGGGGGAGCAGTACTTC. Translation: CASSRNSQALGEQYF. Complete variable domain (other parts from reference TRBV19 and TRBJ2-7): DGGITQSPKYLFRKEGQNVTLSCEQNLNHDAMYWYRQDPGQGLRLIYYSQIVNDFQKGDIAEGYSVSREKKESFPLTVTSAQKNPTAFYLCASSRNSQALGEQYFGPGTRLTVT.

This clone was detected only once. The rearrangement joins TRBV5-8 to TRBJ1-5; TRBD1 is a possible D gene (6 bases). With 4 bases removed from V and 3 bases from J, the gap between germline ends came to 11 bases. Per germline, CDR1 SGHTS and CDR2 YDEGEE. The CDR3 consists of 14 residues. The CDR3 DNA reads TGTGCCAGCAGCAGAGGGGGAATCAATCAGCCCCAGCATTTT. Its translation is CASSRGGINQPQHF.